A selection of T cell receptor beta chains follows, all from one sample in a study of blood T cells in healthy people across ages. Via MiXCR, TCRdb re-called the 5' RACE reads, giving one row per CDR3 protein. The data contain 1.5 million to 2 million distinct CDR3 sequences, 49% of them singletons. What was sequenced was blood. The receptors originated from a woman aged 40 to 49 in good health. Each CDR3 is given with its conserved first and last residue. Each record gives: clone size, D gene, J gene, V gene, CDR3 protein, CDR3 DNA. D genes are given only for firm matches. Size is stated for part of the rows, as once, few or many counts, or as a class when the clone is expanded.

. | TRBD1 | TRBJ2-7 | TRBV7-8 | CASSLVGQGATYEQYF | TGTGCCAGCAGCTTAGTCGGACAGGGGGCAACCTACGAGCAGTACTTC
few | . | TRBJ2-3 | TRBV11-1 | CASSLALGRFPDTQYF | TGTGCCAGCAGCTTAGCGCTAGGCCGGTTCCCAGATACGCAGTATTTT
. | . | TRBJ2-1 | TRBV5-1 | CASTVGSYNEQFF | TGCGCCAGCACTGTGGGGAGCTACAATGAGCAGTTCTTC
once | . | TRBJ2-1 | TRBV4-3 | CASSHGGTGYNEQFF | TGCGCCAGCAGCCATGGCGGGACTGGCTACAATGAGCAGTTCTTC
. | TRBD2 | TRBJ2-1 | TRBV20-1 | CSATSERGYNEQFF | TGCAGTGCTACCAGTGAGCGGGGGTACAATGAGCAGTTCTTC
. | TRBD1 | TRBJ1-2 | TRBV7-2 | CASSRPGQAAYGYTF | TGTGCCAGCAGCCGACCGGGACAGGCTGCCTATGGCTACACCTTC
. | TRBD2 | TRBJ2-1 | TRBV20-1 | CSARDWLAGLSYNEQFF | TGCAGTGCTAGAGATTGGCTAGCGGGGCTCTCCTACAATGAGCAGTTCTTC
few | . | TRBJ1-2 | TRBV7-9 | CASSPDSVKGYTF | TGTGCCAGCAGCCCGGATTCGGTTAAGGGCTACACCTTC
. | TRBD2 | TRBJ2-5 | TRBV20-1 | CSARETGTSGLQETQYF | TGCAGTGCTAGGGAAACCGGGACTAGCGGGTTGCAAGAGACCCAGTACTTC
. | . | TRBJ2-3 | TRBV11-2 | CASSTRPRGPNQDTQYF | TGTGCCAGCAGCACCAGGCCGCGGGGACCGAACCAGGATACGCAGTATTTT
. | . | TRBJ2-1 | TRBV6-2/TRBV6-3 | CASRGRLRYHNEQFF | TGTGCCAGCAGGGGGAGATTGCGGTACCACAATGAGCAGTTCTTC
. | TRBD1 | TRBJ1-2 | TRBV12-3/TRBV12-4 | CASRGTGTGDGYTF | TGTGCCAGCAGGGGGACAGGGACGGGAGATGGCTACACCTTC
. | . | TRBJ1-2 | TRBV18 | CASSPSQDTANYGYTF | TGTGCCAGCTCACCTTCTCAGGACACAGCTAACTATGGCTACACCTTC
few | TRBD1 | TRBJ2-3 | TRBV6-2/TRBV6-3 | CASSRRTGGTDTQYF | TGTGCCAGCAGTCGGCGGACAGGGGGCACAGATACGCAGTATTTT
. | . | TRBJ1-6 | TRBV7-2 | CASSLLVSSYNSPLHF | TGTGCCAGCAGCTTACTAGTTAGCTCCTATAATTCACCCCTCCACTTT
. | . | TRBJ2-1 | TRBV24-1 | CATSDPSVGYEQFF | TGTGCCACCAGTGACCCGTCCGTAGGGTATGAGCAGTTCTTC
many | . | TRBJ2-1 | TRBV29-1 | CSVEDGAEGVSEQFF | TGCAGCGTTGAAGATGGGGCGGAGGGAGTTTCAGAGCAGTTCTTC
few | . | TRBJ2-3 | TRBV10-3 | CAISDWTRERHTDTQYF | TGTGCCATCAGTGACTGGACGAGGGAGAGACACACAGATACGCAGTATTTT
. | . | TRBJ2-1 | TRBV6-2/TRBV6-3 | CASSNGNEQFF | TGTGCCAGCAGTAACGGCAATGAGCAGTTCTTC
. | . | TRBJ2-3 | TRBV4-3 | CASSQWGPTDISSTDTQYF | TGCGCCAGCAGCCAGTGGGGGCCGACAGACATCTCTAGCACAGATACGCAGTATTTT
. | . | TRBJ2-7 | TRBV4-3 | CASSQDWGRGYLYEQYF | TGCGCCAGCAGCCAAGATTGGGGTCGCGGGTACCTCTACGAGCAGTACTTC
. | TRBD1 | TRBJ2-1 | TRBV24-1 | CATSDPTGTVYNEQFF | TGTGCCACCAGTGACCCGACCGGGACAGTTTACAATGAGCAGTTCTTC
. | TRBD2 | TRBJ2-3 | TRBV28 | CASSFQASGGAGTQYF | TGTGCCAGCAGTTTTCAGGCTAGCGGGGGGGCCGGTACGCAGTATTTT
. | TRBD2 | TRBJ2-1 | TRBV20-1 | CSARSITSGGASEFF | TGCAGTGCTAGATCAATTACTAGCGGGGGGGCCAGTGAGTTCTTC
once | . | TRBJ2-7 | TRBV4-1 | CASSQETGTYYEQYF | TGCGCCAGCAGCCAGGAAACCGGGACATACTACGAGCAGTACTTC
. | . | TRBJ1-5 | TRBV4-2 | CASSQDGGQGNQPQHF | TGTGCCAGCAGCCAAGATGGGGGCCAGGGCAATCAGCCCCAGCATTTT
few | . | TRBJ2-5 | TRBV5-1 | CASSLDSYNEQYF | TGCGCCAGCAGCCTGGACTCTTACAATGAGCAGTACTTC
. | . | TRBJ2-7 | TRBV20-1 | CSATAFTNSYEQYF | TGCAGTGCAACCGCTTTTACGAACTCCTACGAGCAGTACTTC
. | TRBD1 | TRBJ2-7 | TRBV27 | CASSLYPGQAYEQYF | TGTGCCAGCAGTTTATACCCAGGACAGGCCTACGAGCAGTACTTC
few | . | TRBJ2-1 | TRBV7-9 | CASSLPREDNEQFF | TGTGCCAGCAGCCTCCCCCGGGAAGACAATGAGCAGTTCTTC
few | . | TRBJ1-2 | TRBV7-2 | CASSLGFGRGYTF | TGTGCCAGCAGCTTAGGGTTCGGTAGGGGCTACACCTTC
. | TRBD2 | TRBJ2-1 | TRBV3-1 | CASSQSGTLGDEQFF | TGTGCCAGCAGCCAAAGCGGGACTCTGGGCGATGAGCAGTTCTTC
. | . | TRBJ2-5 | TRBV20-1 | CSARDIWVGETQYF | TGCAGTGCTAGAGATATTTGGGTGGGAGAGACCCAGTACTTC
. | TRBD1 | TRBJ1-5 | TRBV20-1 | CSAGQDPFNQPQHF | TGCAGTGCGGGACAGGACCCTTTCAATCAGCCCCAGCATTTT
. | . | TRBJ2-7 | TRBV29-1 | CSVKLQGPYEQYF | TGCAGCGTGAAACTCCAGGGACCCTACGAGCAGTACTTC
. | . | TRBJ2-1 | TRBV7-2 | CASSLSLTPPYNEQFF | TGTGCCAGCAGCTTAAGTCTGACCCCCCCCTACAATGAGCAGTTCTTC
. | . | TRBJ2-5 | TRBV13 | CASSFNPGQAQETQYF | TGTGCCAGCAGCTTTAATCCGGGACAAGCCCAAGAGACCCAGTACTTC
. | . | TRBJ2-1 | TRBV7-8 | CASSLARVRTKSSYNEQFF | TGTGCCAGCAGCTTAGCCAGGGTTAGGACTAAGAGCTCCTACAATGAGCAGTTCTTC
. | . | TRBJ1-2 | TRBV25-1 | CASGEWKGKDYGYTF | TGTGCCAGCGGTGAATGGAAGGGGAAGGACTATGGCTACACCTTC
. | . | TRBJ2-7 | TRBV6-6 | CASSLILDRPPYEQYF | TGTGCCAGCAGTTTAATTCTCGACAGGCCACCCTACGAGCAGTACTTC
. | . | TRBJ1-5 | TRBV15 | CATKQLRDNQPQHF | TGTGCCACAAAACAACTAAGGGACAATCAGCCCCAGCATTTT